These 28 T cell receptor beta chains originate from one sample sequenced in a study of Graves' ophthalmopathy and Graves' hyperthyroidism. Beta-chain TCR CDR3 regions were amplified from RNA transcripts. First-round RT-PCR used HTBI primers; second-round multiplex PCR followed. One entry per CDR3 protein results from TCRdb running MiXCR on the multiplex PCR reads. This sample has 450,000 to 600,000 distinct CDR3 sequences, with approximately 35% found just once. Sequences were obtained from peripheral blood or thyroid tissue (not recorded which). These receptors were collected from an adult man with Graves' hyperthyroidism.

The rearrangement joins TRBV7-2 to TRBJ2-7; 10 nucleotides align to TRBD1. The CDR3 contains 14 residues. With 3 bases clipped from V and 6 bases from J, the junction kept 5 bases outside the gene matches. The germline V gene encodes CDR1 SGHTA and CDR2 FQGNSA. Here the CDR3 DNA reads TGTGCCAGCAGCTTGCGACAGGGGGCGGGCGAGCAGTACTTC. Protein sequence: CASSLRQGAGEQYF.

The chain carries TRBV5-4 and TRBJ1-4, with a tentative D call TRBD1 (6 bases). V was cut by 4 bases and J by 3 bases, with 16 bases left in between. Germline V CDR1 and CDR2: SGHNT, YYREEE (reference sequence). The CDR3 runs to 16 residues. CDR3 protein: CASSAGGATANEKLFF. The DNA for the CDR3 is TGTGCCAGCAGCGCGGGGGGGGCCACGGCTAATGAAAAACTGTTTTTT.

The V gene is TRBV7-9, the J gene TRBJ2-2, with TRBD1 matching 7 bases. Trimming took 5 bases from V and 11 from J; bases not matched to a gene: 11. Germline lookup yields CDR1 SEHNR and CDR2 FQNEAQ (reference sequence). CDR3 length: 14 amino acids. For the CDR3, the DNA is TGTGCCAGCAGCCCTTCAGGGGGACGGCGAGAGCTGTTTTTT. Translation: CASSPSGGRRELFF.

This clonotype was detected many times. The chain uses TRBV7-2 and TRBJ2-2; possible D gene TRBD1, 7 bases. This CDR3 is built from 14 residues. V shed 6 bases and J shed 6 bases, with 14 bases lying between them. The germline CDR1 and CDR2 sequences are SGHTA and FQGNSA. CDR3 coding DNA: TGTGCCAGCAGAACTCCAGGGGGGTCCGGGGAGCTGTTTTTT. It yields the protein CASRTPGGSGELFF.

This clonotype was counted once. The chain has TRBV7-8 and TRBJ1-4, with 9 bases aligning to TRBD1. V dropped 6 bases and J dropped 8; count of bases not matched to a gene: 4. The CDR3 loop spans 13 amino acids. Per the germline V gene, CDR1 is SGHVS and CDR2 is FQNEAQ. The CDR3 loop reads CASSGTGREKLFF. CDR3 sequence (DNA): TGTGCCAGCAGTGGGACAGGGAGGGAAAAACTGTTTTTT.

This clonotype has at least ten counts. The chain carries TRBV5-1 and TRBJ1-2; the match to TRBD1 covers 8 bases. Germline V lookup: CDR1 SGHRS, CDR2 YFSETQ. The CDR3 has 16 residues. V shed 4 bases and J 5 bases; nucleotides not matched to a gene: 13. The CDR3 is CASSKDRVSWEYGYTF. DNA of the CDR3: TGCGCCAGCAGCAAGGACAGGGTCTCTTGGGAATATGGCTACACCTTC.

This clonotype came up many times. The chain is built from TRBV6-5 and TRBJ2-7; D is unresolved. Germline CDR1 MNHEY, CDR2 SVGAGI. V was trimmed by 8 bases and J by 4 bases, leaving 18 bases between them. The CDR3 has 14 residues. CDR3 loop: CASLGRAISYEQYF. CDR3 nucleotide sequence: TGTGCCAGCCTAGGTCGGGCGATCTCGTACGAGCAGTACTTC.

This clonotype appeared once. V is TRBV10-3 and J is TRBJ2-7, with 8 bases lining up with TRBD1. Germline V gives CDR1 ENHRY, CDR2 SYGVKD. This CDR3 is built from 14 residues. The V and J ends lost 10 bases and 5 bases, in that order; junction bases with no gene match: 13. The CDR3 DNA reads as TGTGCCAGCAGGAGTGGACAGGGCGACCACGAGCAGTACTTC. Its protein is CASRSGQGDHEQYF.

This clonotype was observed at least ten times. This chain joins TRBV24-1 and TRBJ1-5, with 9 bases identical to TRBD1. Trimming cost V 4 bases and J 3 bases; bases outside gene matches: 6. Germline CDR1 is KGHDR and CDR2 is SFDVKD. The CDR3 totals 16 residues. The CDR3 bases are TGTGCCACCAGTGAAGGGACAGGGTGGGACAATCAGCCCCAGCATTTT. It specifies CATSEGTGWDNQPQHF.

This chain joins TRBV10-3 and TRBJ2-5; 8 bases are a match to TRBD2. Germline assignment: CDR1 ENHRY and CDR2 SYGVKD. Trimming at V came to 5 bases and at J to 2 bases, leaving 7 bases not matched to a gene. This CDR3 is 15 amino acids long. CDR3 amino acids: CAISQERGWQETQYF. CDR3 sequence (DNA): TGTGCCATCAGTCAAGAGCGGGGGTGGCAAGAGACCCAGTACTTC.

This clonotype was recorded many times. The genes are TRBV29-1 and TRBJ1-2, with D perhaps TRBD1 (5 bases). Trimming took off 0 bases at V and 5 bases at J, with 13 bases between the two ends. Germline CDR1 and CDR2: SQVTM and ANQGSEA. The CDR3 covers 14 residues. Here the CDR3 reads CSVEDHPRGYGYTF. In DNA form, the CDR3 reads TGCAGCGTTGAAGATCATCCTAGGGGATATGGCTACACCTTC.

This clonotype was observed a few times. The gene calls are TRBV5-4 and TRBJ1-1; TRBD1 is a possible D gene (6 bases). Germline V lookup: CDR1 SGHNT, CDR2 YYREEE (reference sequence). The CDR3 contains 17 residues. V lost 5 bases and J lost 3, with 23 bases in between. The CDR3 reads CASRAMGEPGADTEAFF. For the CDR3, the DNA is TGTGCCAGCAGGGCGATGGGGGAACCAGGGGCTGACACTGAAGCTTTCTTT.

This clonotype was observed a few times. The CDR3 DNA reads as TGTGCCAGCAGTCACACCCCGGATAGCGGGAGATCTGCCGGGGAGCTGTTTTTT. This codes for CASSHTPDSGRSAGELFF. The rearrangement links TRBV2 to TRBJ2-2; TRBD2 agrees at 9 bases. The trim removed 5 bases at V and 6 bases at J, leaving 16 bases unmatched. CDR1 SNHLY and CDR2 FYNNEI come from the germline V gene. This CDR3 region has 18 residues.

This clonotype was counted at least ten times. CDR3 sequence (DNA): TGCAGTGCTATTTTGGCTAGCGGGGGGGACGAGCAGTACTTC. It yields the protein CSAILASGGDEQYF. V is TRBV20-1 and J is TRBJ2-7; 12 bases line up with TRBD2. The V gene end was trimmed by 4 bases and the J gene end by 5 bases; junction bases not matched to a gene: 6. Looked up from germline, CDR1 is DFQATT and CDR2 is SNEGSKA (reference sequence). This CDR3 region has 14 residues.

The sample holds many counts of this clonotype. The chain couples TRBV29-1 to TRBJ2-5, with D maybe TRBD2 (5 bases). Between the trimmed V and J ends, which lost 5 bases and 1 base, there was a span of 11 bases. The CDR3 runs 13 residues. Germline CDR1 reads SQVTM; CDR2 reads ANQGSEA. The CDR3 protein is CSVRGPPQETQYF. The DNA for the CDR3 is TGCAGCGTTCGCGGGCCGCCCCAAGAGACCCAGTACTTC.

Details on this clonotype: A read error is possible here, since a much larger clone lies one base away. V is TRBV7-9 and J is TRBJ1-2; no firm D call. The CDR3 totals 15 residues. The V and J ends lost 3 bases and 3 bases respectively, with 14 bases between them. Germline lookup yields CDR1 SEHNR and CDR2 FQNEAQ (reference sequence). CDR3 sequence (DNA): TGTGCCAGCAGCTTGTTTCGGGGTGGGGACTATGGCTACACCTTC. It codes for CASSLFRGGDYGYTF.

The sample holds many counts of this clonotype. The CDR3 reads CASSRDRGDEQYF. CDR3 sequence (DNA): TGTGCCAGCTCCCGGGACAGGGGTGACGAGCAGTACTTC. V usage is TRBV2 and J usage is TRBJ2-7, with TRBD1 identical over 10 bases. Germline trimming cut 8 bases from V and 5 bases from J; bases unmatched to any gene: 6. Germline-derived CDR1 and CDR2 are SNHLY and FYNNEI. The CDR3 has 13 residues.

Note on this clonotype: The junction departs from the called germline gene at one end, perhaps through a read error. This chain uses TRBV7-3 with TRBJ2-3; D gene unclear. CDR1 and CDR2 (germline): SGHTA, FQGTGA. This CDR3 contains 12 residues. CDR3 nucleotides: TGTGCCGGCAGCGCAAAGCCGGATACGCAGTATTTT. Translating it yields CAGSAKPDTQYF.

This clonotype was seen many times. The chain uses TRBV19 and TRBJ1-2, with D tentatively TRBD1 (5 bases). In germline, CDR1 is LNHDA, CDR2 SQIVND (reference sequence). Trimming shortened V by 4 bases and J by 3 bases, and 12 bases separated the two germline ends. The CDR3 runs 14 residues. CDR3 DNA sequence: TGTGCCAGTAGTACCCCCAGAGGGGACTATGGCTACACCTTC. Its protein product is CASSTPRGDYGYTF.

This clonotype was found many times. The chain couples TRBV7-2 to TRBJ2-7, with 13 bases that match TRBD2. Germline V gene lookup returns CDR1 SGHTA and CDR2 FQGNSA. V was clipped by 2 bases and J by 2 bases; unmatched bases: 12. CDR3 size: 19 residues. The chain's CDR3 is CASSLQLAGGYAYPYEQYF. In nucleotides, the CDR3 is TGTGCCAGCAGCTTACAACTAGCGGGAGGGTACGCGTACCCCTACGAGCAGTACTTC.

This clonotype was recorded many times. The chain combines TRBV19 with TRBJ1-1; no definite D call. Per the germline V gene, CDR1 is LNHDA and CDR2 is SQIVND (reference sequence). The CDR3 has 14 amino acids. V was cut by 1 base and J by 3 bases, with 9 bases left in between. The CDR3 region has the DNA TGTGCCAGTAGTATAGCTGGATTGGACACTGAAGCTTTCTTT. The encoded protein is CASSIAGLDTEAFF.

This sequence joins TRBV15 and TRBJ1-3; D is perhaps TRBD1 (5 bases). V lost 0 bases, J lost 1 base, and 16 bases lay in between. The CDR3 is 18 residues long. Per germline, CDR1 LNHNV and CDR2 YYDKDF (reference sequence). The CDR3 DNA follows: TGTGCCACCAGCAGAGACAGGGAATCTAGTCGTTCTGGAAACACCATATATTTT. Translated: CATSRDRESSRSGNTIYF.

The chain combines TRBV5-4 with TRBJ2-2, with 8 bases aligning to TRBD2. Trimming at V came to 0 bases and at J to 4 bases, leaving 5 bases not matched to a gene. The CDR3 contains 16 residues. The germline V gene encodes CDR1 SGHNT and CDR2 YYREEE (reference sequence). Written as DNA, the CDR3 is TGTGCCAGCAGCTTGGGCGGGAGGTCGGGCACCGGGGAGCTGTTTTTT. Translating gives CASSLGGRSGTGELFF.

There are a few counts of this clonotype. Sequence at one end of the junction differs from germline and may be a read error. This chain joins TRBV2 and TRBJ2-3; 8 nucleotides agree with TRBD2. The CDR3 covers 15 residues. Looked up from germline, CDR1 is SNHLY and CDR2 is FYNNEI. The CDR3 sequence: CASSEGSGGPDTQYF. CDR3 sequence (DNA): TGTGCCAGTAGTGAAGGTTCGGGGGGGCCTGATACGCAGTATTTT.

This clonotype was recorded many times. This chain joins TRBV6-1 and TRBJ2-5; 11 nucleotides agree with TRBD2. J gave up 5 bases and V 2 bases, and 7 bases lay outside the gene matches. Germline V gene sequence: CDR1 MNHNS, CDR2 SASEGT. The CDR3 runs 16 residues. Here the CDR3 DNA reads TGTGCCAGCAGTGAAACTAGCGGGGGATTTAGCGAGACCCAGTACTTC. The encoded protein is CASSETSGGFSETQYF.

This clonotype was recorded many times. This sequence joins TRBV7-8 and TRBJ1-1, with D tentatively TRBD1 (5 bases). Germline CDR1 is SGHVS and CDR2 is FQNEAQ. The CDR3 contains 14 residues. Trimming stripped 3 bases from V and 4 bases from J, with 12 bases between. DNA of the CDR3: TGTGCCAGCAGCTTCGGCAGGGAGGGCACTGAAGCTTTCTTT. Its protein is CASSFGREGTEAFF.

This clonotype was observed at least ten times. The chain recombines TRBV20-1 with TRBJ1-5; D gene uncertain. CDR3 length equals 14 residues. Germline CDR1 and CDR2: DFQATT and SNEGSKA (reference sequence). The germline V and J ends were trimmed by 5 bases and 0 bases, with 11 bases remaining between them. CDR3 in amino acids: CSALGSYSNQPQHF. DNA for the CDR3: TGCAGTGCTTTGGGCAGCTATAGCAATCAGCCCCAGCATTTT.

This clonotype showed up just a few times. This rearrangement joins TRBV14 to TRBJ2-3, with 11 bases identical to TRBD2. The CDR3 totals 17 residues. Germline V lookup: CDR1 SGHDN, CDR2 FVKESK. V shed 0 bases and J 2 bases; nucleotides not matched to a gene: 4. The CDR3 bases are TGTGCCAGCAGCCAAGATCGACTAGCGGGAACCACAGATACGCAGTATTTT. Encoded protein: CASSQDRLAGTTDTQYF.